Here is one T cell receptor beta chain with its context. The data belong to a study of blood T cell repertoires in COVID-19. Study background: COVID-19 samples from acute and convalescent phases originated in the United States, Italy and Spain. PBMCs, B-cell-depleted T cells, or T cells were the source of the cDNA or gDNA that made up the material.

Study processing details: Amplification of reference gene primers was used by the study to estimate nucleated cell counts. Measured with immunoSEQ multiplex PCR; TCRdb has only the in-frame clones, and not every one. V and J calls and clone size follow that table, whereas D and trimming were derived from the DNA. Here the sample spans over 200,000 clones, around four fifths being singletons. Sequencing was carried out using peripheral blood. The receptor's source is a man in his forties or fifties with active or convalescent COVID-19.

CDR3 loop: CASSLGTGANQPQHF. The CDR3 DNA reads TGTGCCAGCAGTTTAGGGACAGGGGCAAATCAGCCCCAGCATTTT. This rearrangement joins TRBV27 to TRBJ1-5, with 10 bases aligning to TRBD1. Germline V lookup: CDR1 MNHEY, CDR2 SMNVEV (reference sequence). Germline trimming cut 2 bases from V and 4 bases from J; bases unmatched to any gene: 2. The CDR3 is made up of 15 amino acids.